One and the same sample provided the 22 T cell receptor beta chains below, sequenced in a study of Graves' ophthalmopathy and Graves' hyperthyroidism. Using RNA transcripts, the TCR beta CDR3 regions were amplified. RT-PCR in the first round used HTBI primers; a second-round multiplex PCR followed. TCRdb itself ran the multiplex PCR reads through MiXCR, one entry per CDR3 protein. The sample shows 500,000 to 700,000 distinct CDR3 sequences, just under 40% of them seen only once. Source material: peripheral blood or thyroid tissue (not recorded which). The receptors here all came from an adult man with Graves' hyperthyroidism.

The CDR3: CASSSGTGGSGANVLTF. CDR3 coding DNA: TGTGCCAGTAGCTCTGGGACAGGGGGCTCTGGGGCCAACGTCCTGACTTTC. The chain links TRBV19 to TRBJ2-6; 11 bases map to TRBD1. Germline lookup yields CDR1 LNHDA and CDR2 SQIVND (reference sequence). V lost 6 bases to trimming and J lost 0 bases; unmatched junction nucleotides: 4. The CDR3 spans 17 residues. Based on the CDR3 plus reference TRBV19 and TRBJ2-6, the full variable domain is DGGITQSPKYLFRKEGQNVTLSCEQNLNHDAMYWYRQDPGQGLRLIYYSQIVNDFQKGDIAEGYSVSREKKESFPLTVTSAQKNPTAFYLCASSSGTGGSGANVLTFGAGSRLTVL.

The V call is TRBV4-1, the J call TRBJ1-4; tentatively, D is TRBD1 (5 bases). This CDR3 comprises 16 residues. The germline V and J ends were trimmed by 0 bases and 5 bases, with 13 bases remaining between them. Germline loops: CDR1 MGHRA, CDR2 YSYEKL. The CDR3 DNA reads as TGCGCCAGCAGCCAAGATTCGGGGGACTCGAATGAAAAACTGTTTTTT. Its protein product is CASSQDSGDSNEKLFF.

The chain is built from TRBV7-2 and TRBJ1-2; tentative D call: TRBD1 (6 bases). CDR3 length: 14 residues. Between the trimmed V and J ends, which lost 1 base and 8 bases, there was a span of 14 bases. Germline assignment: CDR1 SGHTA and CDR2 FQGNSA. CDR3: CASSLGGGSQGYTF. The DNA of the CDR3 is TGTGCCAGCAGCTTAGGAGGGGGGAGTCAGGGCTACACCTTC.

The sample holds many counts of this clonotype. The chain uses TRBV24-1 and TRBJ2-5, with D tentatively TRBD1 (5 bases). The V gene lost 5 bases and the J gene lost 1 base, with 10 bases spanning the gap. Germline loops: CDR1 KGHDR, CDR2 SFDVKD. This CDR3 region has 14 residues. The CDR3 loop is CATSVGATQETQYF. The CDR3 DNA reads as TGTGCCACCAGTGTAGGGGCCACCCAAGAGACCCAGTACTTC.

The chain links TRBV29-1 to TRBJ1-2, with D tentatively TRBD1 (5 bases). The CDR3 loop spans 12 amino acids. The germline gives CDR1 SQVTM, CDR2 ANQGSEA. CDR3 loop: CSFLGTNYGYTF. CDR3 DNA: TGCAGTTTCCTCGGGACGAACTATGGCTACACCTTC.

The chain uses TRBV10-3 and TRBJ1-4, with D unclear. The CDR3 has 13 amino acids. Per germline, CDR1 ENHRY and CDR2 SYGVKD. V gave up 4 bases and J gave up 6 bases, with 9 bases separating them. The CDR3 sequence: CAISGLADEKLFF. CDR3 bases: TGTGCCATCAGTGGACTAGCGGATGAAAAACTGTTTTTT.

This clonotype was picked up one time. The chain links TRBV9 to TRBJ1-6, with TRBD1 matching over 12 bases. The CDR3 runs 16 residues. Trimming removed 4 bases from V and 9 bases from J; junction bases left unmatched: 8. Germline values: CDR1 SGDLS, CDR2 YYNGEE. The CDR3 sequence: CASSPGTGGAPSPLHF. CDR3 bases: TGTGCCAGCAGCCCAGGGACAGGGGGCGCGCCTTCACCCCTCCACTTT.

This clonotype was counted ten times or more. The chain employs TRBV6-5 and TRBJ1-1, with D unclear. CDR3 length: 14 residues. CDR1 and CDR2 (germline): MNHEY, SVGAGI. V was shortened by 7 bases and J by 0 bases, with 12 bases between the two germline ends. CDR3 in DNA: TGTGCCAGCACCCCCGGGGAAATGAACACTGAAGCTTTCTTT. Translation: CASTPGEMNTEAFF.

The rearrangement uses TRBV11-3 and TRBJ2-7; no clear D gene. With the DNA end fitting TRBJ2-1 better, the J assignment may be wrong. Germline assignment: CDR1 SGHNT and CDR2 YENEEA. The length of the CDR3 is 14 residues. CDR3 region: CASSLDPVSDEQFF. The CDR3 DNA reads TGTGCCAGCAGCTTAGATCCAGTCTCGGATGAGCAGTTCTTC.

In the case of this clonotype: One end of the junction varies from germline; a read error may be responsible. The chain joins TRBV19 to TRBJ1-1; TRBD1 aligns across 11 bases. The CDR3 is 16 amino acids. CDR1 and CDR2 from the germline V gene are LNHDA and SQIVND (reference sequence). The CDR3 sequence: CASSPGTGGKNTEALF. The CDR3, as DNA: TGTGCCAGTAGTCCCGGGACAGGGGGGAAAAACACTGAAGCTCTCTTT.

At least ten counts were recorded for this clonotype. The V gene is TRBV7-3, the J gene TRBJ2-7; a weak D match, TRBD2 (5 bases). The CDR3 totals 15 residues. CDR1 is SGHTA and CDR2 is FQGTGA in the germline V gene. Trimming shortened V by 3 bases and J by 4 bases, and 16 bases separated the two germline ends. CDR3 sequence reads: CASSFAASSVYEQYF. As DNA, the CDR3 is TGTGCCAGCAGCTTCGCGGCTAGCAGCGTATACGAGCAGTACTTC.

Points on this clonotype: This may be a read error: a much more frequent sequence differs by one nucleotide. The chain links TRBV7-2 to TRBJ2-7, with 7 bases identical to TRBD2. The CDR3 extends over 13 amino acids. J gave up 3 bases and V 4 bases, and 3 bases lay outside the gene matches. Germline CDR1 reads SGHTA; CDR2 reads FQGNSA. CDR3 coding DNA: TGTGCCAGCAGCTCCCGGGACTACTACGAGCAGTACTTC. Its protein product is CASSSRDYYEQYF. The variable domain in full, completed from reference TRBV7-2 and TRBJ2-7, reads GAGVSQSPSNKVTEKGKDVELRCDPISGHTALYWYRQSLGQGLEFLIYFQGNSAPDKSGLPSDRFSAERTGGSVSTLTIQRTQQEDSAVYLCASSSRDYYEQYFGPGTRLTVT.

This clonotype occurred many times. This chain connects TRBV12-3 or TRBV12-4 to TRBJ1-1; D is uncertain. The CDR3 consists of 13 residues. V shed 6 bases and J shed 0 bases, with 8 bases lying between them. CDR3 in amino acids: CASRYGVNTEAFF. CDR3 in DNA: TGTGCCAGCAGGTATGGGGTGAACACTGAAGCTTTCTTT.

Note on this clonotype: One junction end disagrees with the germline gene, perhaps due to a read error. This chain links TRBV2 with TRBJ2-3; D is perhaps TRBD2 (5 bases). The CDR3 covers 17 residues. The V gene's germline CDR1 is SNHLY and CDR2 FYNNEI. CDR3 protein: CACSEGSTSVIVDTQYF. CDR3 sequence (DNA): TGTGCCTGCAGTGAAGGAAGTACTAGTGTTATCGTAGATACGCAGTATTTT.

This clonotype was detected ten times or more. The rearrangement uses TRBV6-2 or TRBV6-3 and TRBJ1-1; D gene ambiguous. Germline assignment: CDR1 MNHEY and CDR2 SVGEGT. This CDR3 comprises 13 residues. V lost 6 bases and J lost 0, with 8 bases in between. The CDR3 reads CASRGNMNTEAFF. The DNA of the CDR3 is TGTGCCAGCAGGGGGAATATGAACACTGAAGCTTTCTTT.

This clonotype came up a few times. This chain uses TRBV11-3 with TRBJ2-7; either TRBD1 or TRBD2 may supply D (5 bases each). The length of the CDR3 is 15 residues. The ends were cut back, 2 bases at V and 6 bases at J, with 17 bases in the middle. Per the germline V gene, CDR1 is SGHNT and CDR2 is YENEEA. The CDR3 region is CASSLSLGWDVEQYF. The CDR3 nucleotides are TGTGCCAGCAGCTTATCGCTGGGATGGGACGTCGAGCAGTACTTC.

Details on this clonotype: At one end, the junction sequence differs from germline, possibly due to a read error. The chain uses TRBV2 and TRBJ2-2; TRBD2 matches at 9 bases. The CDR3 has 16 amino acids. CDR1 and CDR2 from the germline V gene are SNHLY and FYNNEI. The CDR3 nucleotides read TGTGCCAGCAGTGAGAGCGGGGGGATTCAACACCGGGGAGCTGTTTTT. Its translation: CASSESGGIQHRGAVF.

The chain joins TRBV25-1 to TRBJ2-7; D is tentatively TRBD1 or TRBD2 (6 bases each). Trimming stripped 7 bases from V and 3 bases from J, with 19 bases between. The CDR3 is 15 residues long. The germline V gene encodes CDR1 MGHDK and CDR2 SYGVNS. In DNA, the CDR3 is TGTGCCAGCAAAATGTACCGGGGGCTAGACTACGAGCAGTACTTC. Amino acids: CASKMYRGLDYEQYF.

This clonotype showed up many times. This chain links TRBV12-3 or TRBV12-4 with TRBJ2-5; D is tentatively TRBD1 or TRBD2 (7 bases each). This CDR3 is built from 16 residues. V lost 5 bases, J lost 0 bases, and 16 bases lay in between. CDR3 sequence: CASSPGEGAYQETQYF. The CDR3 nucleotides read TGTGCCAGCAGTCCAGGGGAGGGGGCATACCAAGAGACCCAGTACTTC.

The genes are TRBV28 and TRBJ2-7, with D tentatively TRBD1 or TRBD2 (5 bases each). From germline, CDR1 is MDHEN and CDR2 SYDVKM. Trimming left V 5 bases short and J 7 bases short, with 15 bases between. This CDR3 has 13 residues. The chain's CDR3 is CASSLGTRREQYF. In DNA form, the CDR3 reads TGTGCCAGCAGTCTCGGGACCCGACGGGAGCAGTACTTC.

The chain recombines TRBV2 with TRBJ2-2, with TRBD2 as a possible D gene (6 bases). The CDR3 spans 15 residues. Trimming cost V 6 bases and J 6 bases, with 17 bases left between them. CDR1 SNHLY and CDR2 FYNNEI come from the germline V gene. CDR3: CASRRLREAAGELFF. As DNA, the CDR3 is TGTGCCAGCAGGAGGTTGAGGGAGGCTGCCGGGGAGCTGTTTTTT. The whole variable domain, remainder taken from reference TRBV2 and TRBJ2-2, is EPEVTQTPSHQVTQMGQEVILRCVPISNHLYFYWYRQILGQKVEFLVSFYNNEISEKSEIFDDQFSVERPDGSNFTLKIRSTKLEDSAMYFCASRRLREAAGELFFGEGSRLTVL.

This clonotype occurred many times. The rearrangement uses TRBV12-3 or TRBV12-4 and TRBJ2-2; D not certain. This CDR3 is 14 amino acids long. V lost 7 bases, J lost 0 bases, and 9 bases lay in between. CDR3 sequence (DNA): TGTGCCAGCACCCTAAGCGCGAACACCGGGGAGCTGTTTTTT. This codes for CASTLSANTGELFF.